What follows are 21 T cell receptor beta chains derived from one specimen sequenced in a study of blood T cell repertoires in COVID-19. Assay: immunoSEQ multiplex PCR; the TCRdb copy retains only in-frame clones and omits some. The sample lists roughly 190,000 clones, around 85% occurring once. The sequenced material came from peripheral blood. Every receptor here comes from a woman aged 55-75 years with COVID-19, enrolled during active disease.

The rearrangement links TRBV18 to TRBJ2-3; 13 bases align to TRBD2. The V gene's germline CDR1 is KGHSH and CDR2 LQKENI. This CDR3 has 20 amino acids. Losses at the gene ends were 2 bases for V and 2 bases for J; bases not matched to a gene: 13. The CDR3 loop reads CASSPRGLAGRPSTTDTQYF. The DNA for the CDR3 is TGTGCCAGCTCACCAAGGGGACTAGCGGGAAGGCCCTCTACCACAGATACGCAGTATTTT.

This chain joins TRBV9 and TRBJ2-2, with TRBD2 matching 8 bases. Germline loops: CDR1 SGDLS, CDR2 YYNGEE. The CDR3 is 17 amino acids. Losses at the gene ends were 0 bases for V and 5 bases for J; bases not matched to a gene: 9. The CDR3 bases are TGTGCCAGCAGCGTAGTCGTAAACCAGCGGGGGACCGGGGAGCTGTTTTTT. Its protein is CASSVVVNQRGTGELFF.

The rearrangement links TRBV9 to TRBJ2-2; 9 bases line up with TRBD1. With 0 bases clipped from V and 7 bases from J, the junction kept 7 bases outside the gene matches. CDR1 is SGDLS, CDR2 YYNGEE, per germline. This CDR3 is 16 amino acids long. The CDR3 nucleotides are TGTGCCAGCAGCGTAGCTGGGACAGGGATAATCGGGGAGCTGTTTTTT. This codes for CASSVAGTGIIGELFF.

This clone has just a few counts. CDR3 sequence (DNA): TGTGCCAGCAGTTTACCAGGGGGCTCAGGAAACACCATATATTTT. Protein product: CASSLPGGSGNTIYF. The V call is TRBV28, the J call TRBJ1-3; 8 nucleotides align to TRBD1. The V and J ends lost 2 bases and 4 bases, in that order; junction bases with no gene match: 4. Germline lookup yields CDR1 MDHEN and CDR2 SYDVKM. The CDR3 consists of 15 residues.

This chain joins TRBV4-3 and TRBJ2-1, with TRBD1 identical over 7 bases. The J segment lost 6 bases and the V segment lost 0 bases, leaving 5 bases of the junction unmatched. This CDR3 spans 15 amino acids. Germline V gene lookup returns CDR1 LGHNA and CDR2 YSLEER. This CDR3 reads CASSQEGAGGNEQFF. The DNA for the CDR3 is TGCGCCAGCAGCCAAGAAGGGGCAGGGGGCAATGAGCAGTTCTTC.

The V and J genes are TRBV4-3 and TRBJ2-5; 7 bases match TRBD2. The V and J ends lost 3 bases and 2 bases, in that order; junction bases with no gene match: 9. Germline-derived CDR1 and CDR2 are LGHNA and YSLEER. The CDR3 extends over 16 amino acids. Here the CDR3 DNA reads TGCGCCAGCAGCCAGGGGGTAGCGGGCCGACAAGAGACCCAGTACTTC. It yields the protein CASSQGVAGRQETQYF.

This clone has just one count. V and J are TRBV7-2 and TRBJ2-1; 7 bases align to TRBD1. The germline V gene has CDR1 SGHTA and CDR2 FQGNSA. This CDR3 region has 12 residues. V shed 2 bases and J 12 bases; nucleotides not matched to a gene: 4. CDR3 bases: TGTGCCAGCAGCTTATCCCGGGACAGGCAGTTCTTC. Protein product: CASSLSRDRQFF.

The chain has TRBV10-3 and TRBJ2-1, with 8 bases that match TRBD2. This CDR3 region has 16 residues. The germline gives CDR1 ENHRY, CDR2 SYGVKD. Trimming at V came to 0 bases and at J to 4 bases, leaving 5 bases not matched to a gene. CDR3 protein: CAISESVSGTYNEQFF. CDR3 DNA: TGTGCCATCAGTGAGTCGGTTAGCGGGACATACAATGAGCAGTTCTTC.

The J gene is TRBJ1-1, the V gene TRBV5-1; 8 nucleotides align to TRBD1. CDR3 length equals 13 residues. In germline, CDR1 is SGHRS, CDR2 YFSETQ. After removal of 4 bases from V and 4 bases from J, the junction contained 3 bases not matched to a gene. CDR3 sequence (DNA): TGCGCCAGCAGCGTGGACAGGGTCACTGAAGCTTTCTTT. Protein: CASSVDRVTEAFF.

V and J are TRBV30 and TRBJ1-6, with 10 bases fitting TRBD1. V lost 3 bases, J lost 1 base, and 6 bases stayed unmatched. CDR3 length: 17 residues. The germline V gene encodes CDR1 GTSNPN and CDR2 SVGIG (reference sequence). CDR3 nucleotides: TGTGCCTGGAGCCGTCGACAGGGGGCATCCTATAATTCACCCCTCCACTTT. Its protein is CAWSRRQGASYNSPLHF.

The chain links TRBV7-6 to TRBJ2-2, with D perhaps matching TRBD2 (6 bases). Between the trimmed V and J ends, which lost 2 bases and 5 bases, there was a span of 15 bases. CDR1 and CDR2 from the germline V gene are SGHVS and FNYEAQ. CDR3 length equals 16 residues. In nucleotides, the CDR3 is TGTGCCAGCAGCTTAAGACTAGTCCCGGGGACCGGGGAGCTGTTTTTT. This gives the protein CASSLRLVPGTGELFF.

The V gene is TRBV19, the J gene TRBJ2-7; D is possibly TRBD1 (6 bases). The CDR3 consists of 14 residues. Deletions cut 8 bases from V and 2 bases from J, with 16 bases between. Germline CDR1 and CDR2: LNHDA and SQIVND (reference sequence). The CDR3 DNA reads TGTGCCAGTGGATCGACAGGAGCGACCTACGAGCAGTACTTC. Its translation is CASGSTGATYEQYF.

The J gene is TRBJ2-5, the V gene TRBV4-2; TRBD2 aligns across 7 bases. Trimming at V came to 0 bases and at J to 5 bases, leaving 6 bases not matched to a gene. CDR3 size: 15 residues. Germline V gene lookup returns CDR1 LGHNA and CDR2 YNFKEQ. The CDR3 DNA sequence: TGTGCCAGCAGCCAAGATGGCGGGGAGGGGGAGACCCAGTACTTC. Translated: CASSQDGGEGETQYF.

The rearrangement links TRBV7-8 to TRBJ2-4; D ambiguous. The CDR3 extends over 14 amino acids. V gave up 5 bases and J gave up 6 bases, with 14 bases separating them. Germline V lookup: CDR1 SGHVS, CDR2 FQNEAQ. The CDR3, as DNA: TGTGCCAGCAGCCCACTAAACGCGCTAAACATTCAGTACTTC. Encoded protein: CASSPLNALNIQYF.

The chain joins TRBV6-6 to TRBJ1-4; 11 positions agree with TRBD1. Per the germline V gene, CDR1 is MNHNY and CDR2 is SVGAGI (reference sequence). V dropped 2 bases and J dropped 7; count of bases not matched to a gene: 0. There are 14 residues in the CDR3. This chain's CDR3 is CASSYGQGAEKLFF. CDR3 nucleotides: TGTGCCAGCAGTTACGGACAGGGGGCTGAAAAACTGTTTTTT.

The CDR3 DNA reads as TGCGCCAGCAGCCAAGAATGTTACCGTACAGCTAATCAGCCCCAGCATTTT. Its translation: CASSQECYRTANQPQHF. The V gene is TRBV4-3, the J gene TRBJ1-5; the D is unclear. Germline CDR1 is LGHNA and CDR2 is YSLEER. Trimming stripped 0 bases from V and 4 bases from J, with 16 bases between. The CDR3 runs to 17 residues.

V gene TRBV21-1 combines with J gene TRBJ2-4; the DNA was not compared with TRBD2, the D call given in the table. TRBV21-1 is a recognized pseudogene. The CDR3 sequence is 16 residues long. The CDR3 region is CASSPPNYLAKNIQYF. In DNA form, the CDR3 reads TGTGCCAGCAGCCCTCCCAACTACCTAGCCAAAAACATTCAGTACTTC.

The chain joins TRBV14 to TRBJ2-5, with D perhaps TRBD2 (6 bases). The CDR3 consists of 13 residues. Germline V gives CDR1 SGHDN, CDR2 FVKESK. The V gene lost 4 bases and the J gene lost 3 bases, with 9 bases spanning the gap. CDR3 loop: CASSRGLKETQYF. As DNA, the CDR3 is TGTGCCAGCAGCCGGGGACTCAAAGAGACCCAGTACTTC.

The chain employs TRBV24-1 and TRBJ2-1; D gene uncertain. V was shortened by 4 bases and J by 15 bases, with 21 bases between the two germline ends. The CDR3 extends over 14 amino acids. The germline V gene encodes CDR1 KGHDR and CDR2 SFDVKD. The chain's CDR3 is CATSEDNVLARRFF. The CDR3 region has the DNA TGTGCCACCAGTGAAGACAACGTCCTGGCCCGGCGGTTCTTC.

The chain couples TRBV21-1 to TRBJ1-1; TRBD1, as called in the table, went unchecked against the DNA. TRBV21-1 is a listed pseudogene. This CDR3 has 18 residues. CDR3 amino acids: CASSKVPQGEGVNTEAFF. In DNA, the CDR3 is TGTGCCAGCAGCAAAGTACCGCAGGGGGAAGGGGTGAACACTGAAGCTTTCTTT.

This chain uses TRBV5-1 with TRBJ2-1; 9 bases match TRBD2. V shed 4 bases and J 9 bases; nucleotides not matched to a gene: 14. Germline V gene sequence: CDR1 SGHRS, CDR2 YFSETQ. This CDR3 region has 16 residues. The CDR3 region has the DNA TGCGCCAGCAGCCCCGATGGGGGCGGGAGGGCCTTTGAGCAGTTCTTC. The encoded protein is CASSPDGGGRAFEQFF.